This T cell receptor beta chain was identified in a study of CD8 T cells in ankylosing spondylitis. General observations from the study: The study identified a TCR beta motif of about eight highly homologous variants that appeared characteristic of ankylosing spondylitis blood. Certain motif variants had earlier appeared in reactive arthritis synovial fluid and blood. Peripheral blood held disease-linked clones only at relatively low frequency, and these were CD8+.

As concerns this clonotype: The antigen is undetermined.

Trimming removed 1 base from V and 5 bases from J, with 14 bases in between. CDR3 size: 15 residues. The germline V gene encodes CDR1 LGHNA and CDR2 YSLEER. For TCR beta, libraries came from quantitative 5'-RACE with molecular barcodes. TCRdb recomputed calls from the 5' RACE reads with MiXCR, one row per CDR3 protein. The data contain 500,000 or so distinct CDR3 sequences, about 5.2% of them singletons. This TCR derives from a male donor with ankylosing spondylitis. Material for sequencing was blood, either unsorted or a sorted T cell fraction (not recorded which). The chain recombines TRBV4-3 with TRBJ1-1; no reliable D call. Written as DNA, the CDR3 is TGCGCCAGCAGCCAAGGCCTAGGAGGGATAACTGAAGCTTTCTTT. Translating gives CASSQGLGGITEAFF.